Sequencing of this T cell receptor beta chain was carried out in a study of T-cell memory formation after mild COVID-19. Germline assignment: CDR1 LNHNV and CDR2 YYDKDF (reference sequence). This CDR3 contains 14 residues. One entry per CDR3 protein, called by TCRdb with MiXCR from the 5' RACE reads. The sample includes roughly 190,000 distinct CDR3 sequences, approximately 16% seen only once; the top ten take around 2.4%. On this clonotype: The junction departs from germline at one end; a sequencing error may be responsible.

The chain employs TRBV15 and TRBJ1-5, with D perhaps TRBD1 (6 bases). Sequenced: PBMCs or a T cell subset sorted from them (not recorded which). This sequence originates from an adult woman who had mild COVID-19 (a few samples of this study predate the infection). Cell type and time point are not known. The CDR3 protein is CATSREEGDQPHHF. The CDR3 nucleotides are TGTGCCACCAGCAGAGAAGAGGGGGATCAGCCCCATCATTTT. Full variable domain (outside the CDR3, taken from reference TRBV15 and TRBJ1-5): DAMVIQNPRYQVTQFGKPVTLSCSQTLNHNVMYWYQQKSSQAPKLLFHYYDKDFNNEADTPDNFQSRRPNTSFCFLDIRSPGLGDTAMYLCATSREEGDQPHHFGDGTRLSIL.